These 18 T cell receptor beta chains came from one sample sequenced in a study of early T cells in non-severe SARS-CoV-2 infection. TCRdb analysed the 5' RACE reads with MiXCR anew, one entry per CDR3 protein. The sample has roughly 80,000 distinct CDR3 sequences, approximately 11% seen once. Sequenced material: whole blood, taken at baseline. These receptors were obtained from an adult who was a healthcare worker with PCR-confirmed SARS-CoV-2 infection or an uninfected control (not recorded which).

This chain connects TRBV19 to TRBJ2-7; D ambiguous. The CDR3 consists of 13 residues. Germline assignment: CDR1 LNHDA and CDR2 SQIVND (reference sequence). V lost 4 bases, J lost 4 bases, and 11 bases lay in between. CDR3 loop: CASSTRPTYEQYF. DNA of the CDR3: TGTGCCAGTAGTACCAGACCAACTTACGAGCAGTACTTC.

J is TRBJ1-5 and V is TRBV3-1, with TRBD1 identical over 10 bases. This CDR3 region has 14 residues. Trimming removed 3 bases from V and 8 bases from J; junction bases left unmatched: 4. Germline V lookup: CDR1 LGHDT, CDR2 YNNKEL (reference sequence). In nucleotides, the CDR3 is TGTGCCAGCAGCCAGACAGGGGGCTCAAAGCCCCAGCATTTT. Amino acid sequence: CASSQTGGSKPQHF.

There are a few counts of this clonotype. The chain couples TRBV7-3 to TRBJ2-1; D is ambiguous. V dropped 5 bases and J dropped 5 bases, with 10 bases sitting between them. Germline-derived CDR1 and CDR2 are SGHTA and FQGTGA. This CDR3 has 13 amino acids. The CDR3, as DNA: TGTGCCAGCAGCCCTTTTGGTCACAATGAGCAGTTCTTC. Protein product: CASSPFGHNEQFF. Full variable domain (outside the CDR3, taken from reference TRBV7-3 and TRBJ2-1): GAGVSQTPSNKVTEKGKYVELRCDPISGHTALYWYRQSLGQGPEFLIYFQGTGAADDSGLPNDRFFAVRPEGSVSTLKIQRTERGDSAVYLCASSPFGHNEQFFGPGTRLTVL.

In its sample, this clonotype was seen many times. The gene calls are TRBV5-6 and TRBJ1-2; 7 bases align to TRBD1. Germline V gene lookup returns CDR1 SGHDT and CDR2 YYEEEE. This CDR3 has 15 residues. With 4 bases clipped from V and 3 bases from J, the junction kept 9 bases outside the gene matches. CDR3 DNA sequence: TGTGCCAGCAGCCCCGGGACAGCTTTACACTATGGCTACACCTTC. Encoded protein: CASSPGTALHYGYTF.

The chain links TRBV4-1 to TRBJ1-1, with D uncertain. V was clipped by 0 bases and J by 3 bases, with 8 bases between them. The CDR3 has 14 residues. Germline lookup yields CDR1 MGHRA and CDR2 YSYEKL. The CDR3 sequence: CASSQDPGHTEAFF. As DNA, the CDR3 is TGCGCCAGCAGCCAAGATCCGGGCCACACTGAAGCTTTCTTT.

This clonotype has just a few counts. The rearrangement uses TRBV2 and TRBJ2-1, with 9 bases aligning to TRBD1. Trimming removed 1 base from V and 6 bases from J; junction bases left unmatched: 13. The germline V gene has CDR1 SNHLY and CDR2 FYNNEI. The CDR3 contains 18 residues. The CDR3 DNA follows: TGTGCCAGCAGTGAAGATTTGGGGGGACAGGGCGGGTTCAATGAGCAGTTCTTC. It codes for CASSEDLGGQGGFNEQFF.

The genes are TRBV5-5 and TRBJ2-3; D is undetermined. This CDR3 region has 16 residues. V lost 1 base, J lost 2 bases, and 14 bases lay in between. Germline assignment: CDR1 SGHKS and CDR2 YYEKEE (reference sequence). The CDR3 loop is CASSLLAVGITDTQYF. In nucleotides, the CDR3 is TGTGCCAGCAGCTTGCTCGCCGTGGGTATCACAGATACGCAGTATTTT.

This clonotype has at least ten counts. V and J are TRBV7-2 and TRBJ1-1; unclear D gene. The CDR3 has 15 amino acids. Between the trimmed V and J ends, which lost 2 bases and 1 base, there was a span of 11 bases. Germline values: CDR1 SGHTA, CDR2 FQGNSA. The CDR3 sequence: CASSLLRTENTEAFF. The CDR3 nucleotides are TGTGCCAGCAGCTTACTAAGGACCGAGAACACTGAAGCTTTCTTT.

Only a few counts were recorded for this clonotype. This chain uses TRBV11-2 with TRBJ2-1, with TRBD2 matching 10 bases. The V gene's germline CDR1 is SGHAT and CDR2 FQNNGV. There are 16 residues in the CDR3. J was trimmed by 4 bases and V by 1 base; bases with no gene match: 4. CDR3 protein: CASSLVLAGGYNEQFF. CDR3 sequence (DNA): TGTGCCAGCAGCTTAGTGTTAGCGGGGGGTTACAATGAGCAGTTCTTC.

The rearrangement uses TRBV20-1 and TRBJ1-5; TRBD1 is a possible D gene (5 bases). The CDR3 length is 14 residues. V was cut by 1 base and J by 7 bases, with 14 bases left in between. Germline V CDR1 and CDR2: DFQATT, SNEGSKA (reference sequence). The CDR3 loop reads CSARAGRADQPQHF. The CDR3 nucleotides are TGCAGTGCTAGAGCGGGCAGGGCGGACCAGCCCCAGCATTTT.

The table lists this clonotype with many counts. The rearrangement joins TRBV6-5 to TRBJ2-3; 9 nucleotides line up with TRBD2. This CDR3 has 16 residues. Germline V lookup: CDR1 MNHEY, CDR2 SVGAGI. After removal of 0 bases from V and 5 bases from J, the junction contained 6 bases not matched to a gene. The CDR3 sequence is CASSYSLLAGIDTQYF. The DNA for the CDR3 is TGTGCCAGCAGTTACTCGTTGCTAGCGGGGATAGATACGCAGTATTTT.

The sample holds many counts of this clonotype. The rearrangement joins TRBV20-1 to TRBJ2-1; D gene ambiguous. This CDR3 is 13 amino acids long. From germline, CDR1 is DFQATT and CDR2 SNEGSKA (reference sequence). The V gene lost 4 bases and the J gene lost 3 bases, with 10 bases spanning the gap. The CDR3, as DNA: TGCAGTGCTACGTGGTGGGACTACAATGAGCAGTTCTTC. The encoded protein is CSATWWDYNEQFF.

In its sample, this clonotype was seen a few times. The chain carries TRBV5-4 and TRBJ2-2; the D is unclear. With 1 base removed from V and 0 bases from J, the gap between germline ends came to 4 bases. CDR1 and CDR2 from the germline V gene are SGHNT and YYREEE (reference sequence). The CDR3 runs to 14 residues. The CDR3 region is CASSLLPNTGELFF. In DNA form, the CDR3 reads TGTGCCAGCAGCTTGCTACCGAACACCGGGGAGCTGTTTTTT. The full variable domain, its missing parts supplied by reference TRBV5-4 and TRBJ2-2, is ETGVTQSPTHLIKTRGQQVTLRCSSQSGHNTVSWYQQALGQGPQFIFQYYREEENGRGNFPPRFSGLQFPNYSSELNVNALELDDSALYLCASSLLPNTGELFFGEGSRLTVL.

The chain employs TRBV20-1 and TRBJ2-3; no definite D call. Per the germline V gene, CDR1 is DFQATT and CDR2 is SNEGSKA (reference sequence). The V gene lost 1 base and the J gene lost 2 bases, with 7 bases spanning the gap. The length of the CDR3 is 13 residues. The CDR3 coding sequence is TGCAGTGCTAGAGTAGTAACCACAGATACGCAGTATTTT. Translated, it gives CSARVVTTDTQYF.

The CDR3 nucleotides read TGTGCCAGCAGTTTAGATGCGGCAGGGCAGAATGGCTACACCTTC. Translating it yields CASSLDAAGQNGYTF. V gene TRBV28 combines with J gene TRBJ1-2; possible D gene TRBD1, 5 bases. Germline values: CDR1 MDHEN, CDR2 SYDVKM. The V end lost 2 bases, the J end lost 6 bases, and 16 bases lay between the germline ends. CDR3 size: 15 residues.

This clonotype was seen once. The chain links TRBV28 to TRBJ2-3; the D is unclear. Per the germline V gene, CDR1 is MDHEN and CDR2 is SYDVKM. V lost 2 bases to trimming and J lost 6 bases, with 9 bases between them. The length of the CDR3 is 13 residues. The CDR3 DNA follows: TGTGCCAGCAGTTTAGTACAATCTGATACGCAGTATTTT. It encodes CASSLVQSDTQYF.

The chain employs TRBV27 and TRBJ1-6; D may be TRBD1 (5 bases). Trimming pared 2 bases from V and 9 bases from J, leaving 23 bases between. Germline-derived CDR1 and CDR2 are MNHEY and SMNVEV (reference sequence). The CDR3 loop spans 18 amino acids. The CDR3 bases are TGTGCCAGCAGTTTACAGTCGATTTATTCACCTGGGGGTTCACCCCTCCACTTT. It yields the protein CASSLQSIYSPGGSPLHF.

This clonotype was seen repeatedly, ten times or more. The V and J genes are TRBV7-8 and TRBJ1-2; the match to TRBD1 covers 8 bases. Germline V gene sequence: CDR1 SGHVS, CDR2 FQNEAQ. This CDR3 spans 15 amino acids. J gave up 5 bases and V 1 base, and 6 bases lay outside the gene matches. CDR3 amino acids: CASSLGQGASYGYTF. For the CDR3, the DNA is TGTGCCAGCAGCTTAGGGCAGGGGGCATCGTATGGCTACACCTTC.